A single sample is the source of the 13 T cell receptor beta chains below, sequenced in a study of OX40 agonist ivuxolimab in advanced cancers. Only in-frame clones appear in the TCRdb table, and some are missing; sequencing was by immunoSEQ multiplex PCR. The sample has approximately 60,000 clones, about 80% seen once. The sample consisted of CD4+ or CD8+ T cells sorted from blood, taken in a trial of the OX40 agonist ivuxolimab. Source of these receptors: an adult with an advanced solid tumor such as melanoma, head and neck, liver or kidney cancer.

This clone was detected only a few times. CDR3 in DNA: TGTGCCAGCAGCTTGGTGGGAGGCTATGGCTACACCTTC. It yields the protein CASSLVGGYGYTF. The chain has TRBV5-6 and TRBJ1-2; D uncertain. Trimming left V 0 bases short and J 4 bases short, with 7 bases between. The CDR3 is made up of 13 amino acids. Germline CDR1 SGHDT, CDR2 YYEEEE. The entire variable domain, with the rest obtained from reference TRBV5-6 and TRBJ1-2, is as follows: DAGVTQSPTHLIKTRGQQVTLRCSPKSGHDTVSWYQQALGQGPQFIFQYYEEEERQRGNFPDRFSGHQFPNYSSELNVNALLLGDSALYLCASSLVGGYGYTFGSGTRLTVV.

Only one count was recorded for this clone. The chain has TRBV29-1 and TRBJ2-3; either TRBD1 or TRBD2 may supply D (5 bases each). Germline V gives CDR1 SQVTM, CDR2 ANQGSEA. The CDR3 spans 13 residues. V was pared by 0 bases and J by 6 bases, with 10 bases between. The CDR3 DNA is TGCAGCGTTGAAGATCAGGGAGTGGATACGCAGTATTTT. It is translated as CSVEDQGVDTQYF.

The V gene is TRBV27, the J gene TRBJ2-1, with D unresolved. The CDR3 covers 12 residues. Trimming cost V 6 bases and J 5 bases, with 8 bases left between them. Per the germline V gene, CDR1 is MNHEY and CDR2 is SMNVEV (reference sequence). In nucleotides, the CDR3 is TGTGCCAGCAGACGACTCGACAATGAGCAGTTCTTC. Amino acid sequence: CASRRLDNEQFF.

The gene calls are TRBV19 and TRBJ2-5; possible D gene TRBD2, 6 bases. V was cut by 5 bases and J by 5 bases, with 18 bases left in between. This CDR3 is 15 amino acids long. Germline CDR1 LNHDA, CDR2 SQIVND (reference sequence). The CDR3 sequence: CASSSRASGGETQYF. CDR3 nucleotides: TGTGCCAGTAGTTCCAGGGCAAGCGGAGGGGAGACCCAGTACTTC.

The chain uses TRBV18 and TRBJ2-2, with D unresolved. The V gene's germline CDR1 is KGHSH and CDR2 LQKENI. The CDR3 has 13 amino acids. V lost 1 base and J 7 bases, leaving 7 bases between the germline ends. CDR3 nucleotides: TGTGCCAGCTCACCACGGGGAAGCGGGGAGCTGTTTTTT. Translation gives CASSPRGSGELFF.

The chain employs TRBV27 and TRBJ1-1; the D is unclear. Germline CDR1 is MNHEY and CDR2 is SMNVEV (reference sequence). The CDR3 extends over 13 amino acids. The V end was cut by 1 base, the J end by 1 base, with 4 bases between. CDR3 in amino acids: CASSLYRNTEAFF. The DNA for the CDR3 is TGTGCCAGCAGTTTATACAGGAACACTGAAGCTTTCTTT.

This sequence joins TRBV10-3 and TRBJ1-3; 7 bases are shared with TRBD1. The germline gives CDR1 ENHRY, CDR2 SYGVKD. Trimming removed 5 bases from V and 4 bases from J; junction bases left unmatched: 2. This CDR3 has 13 amino acids. CDR3 in amino acids: CAISIGGGNTIYF. Written as DNA, the CDR3 is TGTGCCATCAGTATAGGGGGCGGAAACACCATATATTTT.

This clone appeared a few times. The chain recombines TRBV30 with TRBJ2-1; 13 positions agree with TRBD2. Looked up from germline, CDR1 is GTSNPN and CDR2 is SVGIG (reference sequence). The CDR3 covers 19 residues. J gave up 0 bases and V 1 base, and 9 bases lay outside the gene matches. CDR3: CAWSDGGLAGESSYNEQFF. The DNA for the CDR3 is TGTGCCTGGAGTGACGGTGGACTAGCGGGAGAAAGCTCCTACAATGAGCAGTTCTTC.

This clone came up a few times. The chain employs TRBV7-2 and TRBJ1-3; D not resolved. With 5 bases removed from V and 7 bases from J, the gap between germline ends came to 18 bases. The CDR3 sequence is 15 residues long. Germline assignment: CDR1 SGHTA and CDR2 FQGNSA. The CDR3 DNA reads as TGTGCCAGCAGCCCACCCCGCCTCGGGTGGAACACCATATATTTT. It is translated as CASSPPRLGWNTIYF.

This clone came up once. V gene TRBV11-2 combines with J gene TRBJ2-7, with D possibly TRBD2 on 6 matching bases. V lost 5 bases and J 2 bases, leaving 13 bases between the germline ends. CDR1 is SGHAT and CDR2 is FQNNGV in the germline V gene. The CDR3 runs to 14 residues. CDR3 protein: CASSAEQRAYEQYF. CDR3 DNA: TGTGCCAGCAGCGCAGAACAGCGGGCCTACGAGCAGTACTTC.

The chain recombines TRBV5-1 with TRBJ1-2; no firm D call. Germline lookup yields CDR1 SGHRS and CDR2 YFSETQ. The germline V and J ends were trimmed by 1 base and 0 bases, with 4 bases remaining between them. This CDR3 comprises 13 residues. As DNA, the CDR3 is TGCGCCAGCAGCTTGATAGCTAACTATGGCTACACCTTC. It encodes CASSLIANYGYTF.

This clone was observed once. The V gene is TRBV19, the J gene TRBJ1-4, with no clear D. V shed 4 bases and J shed 0 bases, with 9 bases lying between them. Per the germline V gene, CDR1 is LNHDA and CDR2 is SQIVND (reference sequence). The length of the CDR3 is 15 residues. CDR3 residues: CASSTQRSTNEKLFF. CDR3 DNA sequence: TGTGCCAGTAGTACCCAACGGTCAACTAATGAAAAACTGTTTTTT.

V is TRBV10-3 and J is TRBJ1-1; the D is unclear. V was pared by 3 bases and J by 11 bases, with 19 bases between. The length of the CDR3 is 14 residues. Per the germline V gene, CDR1 is ENHRY and CDR2 is SYGVKD. In DNA, the CDR3 is TGTGCCATCAGTGACCGTACACAACAGCCCTCGGCTTTCTTT. Its protein is CAISDRTQQPSAFF.